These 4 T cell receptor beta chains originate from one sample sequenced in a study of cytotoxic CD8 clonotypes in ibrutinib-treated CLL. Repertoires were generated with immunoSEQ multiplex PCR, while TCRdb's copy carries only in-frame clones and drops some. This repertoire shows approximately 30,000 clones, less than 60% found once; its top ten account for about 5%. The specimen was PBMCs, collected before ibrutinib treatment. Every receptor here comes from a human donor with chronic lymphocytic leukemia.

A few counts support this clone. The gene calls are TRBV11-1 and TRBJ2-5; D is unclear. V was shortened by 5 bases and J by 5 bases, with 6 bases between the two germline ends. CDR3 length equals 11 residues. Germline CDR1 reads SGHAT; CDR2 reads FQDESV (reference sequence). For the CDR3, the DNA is TGTGCCAGCAGCCTCCTGGAGACCCAGTACTTC. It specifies CASSLLETQYF. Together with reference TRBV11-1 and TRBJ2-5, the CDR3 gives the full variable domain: EAEVAQSPRYKITEKSQAVAFWCDPISGHATLYWYRQILGQGPELLVQFQDESVVDDSQLPKDRFSAERLKGVDSTLKIQPAELGDSAMYLCASSLLETQYFGPGTRLLVL.

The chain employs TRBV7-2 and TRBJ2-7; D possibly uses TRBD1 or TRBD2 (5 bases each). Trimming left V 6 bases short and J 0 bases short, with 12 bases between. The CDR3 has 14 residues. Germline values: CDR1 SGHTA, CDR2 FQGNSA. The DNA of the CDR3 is TGTGCCAGCAGTTCCGGGACGCGCTCCTACGAGCAGTACTTC. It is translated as CASSSGTRSYEQYF.

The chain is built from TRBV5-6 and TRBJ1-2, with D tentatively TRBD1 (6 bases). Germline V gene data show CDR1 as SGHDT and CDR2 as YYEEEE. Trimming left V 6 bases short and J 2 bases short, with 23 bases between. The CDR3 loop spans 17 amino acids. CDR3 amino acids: CASTRYTAGGLNYGYTF. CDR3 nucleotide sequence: TGTGCCAGCACCCGTTATACCGCTGGGGGGCTGAACTATGGCTACACCTTC.

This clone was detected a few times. CDR3 sequence reads: CASSLRGLAGGDTQYF. The CDR3 region has the DNA TGTGCCAGCAGCTTAAGGGGACTAGCGGGAGGAGATACGCAGTATTTT. V is TRBV7-2 and J is TRBJ2-3, with TRBD2 matching 15 bases. The trim removed 2 bases at V and 5 bases at J, leaving 2 bases unmatched. The CDR3 loop spans 16 amino acids. Germline V gives CDR1 SGHTA, CDR2 FQGNSA.